Sequencing of this T cell receptor beta chain was carried out in a study of radiotherapy plus CTLA-4 blockade in lung cancer. Study information: Disease control was achieved by less than 40% of patients, and objective responses by 18%. Study observations and caveats: Increased serum interferon-beta after radiation also reportedly predicted response strongly. Blood-borne expansion of tumor-derived TCR clones followed radiotherapy plus ipilimumab.

Regarding this clone: Its antigen is undetermined.

The length of the CDR3 is 16 residues. In germline, CDR1 is SGHAT, CDR2 FQNNGV. Trimming removed 3 bases from V and 1 base from J; junction bases left unmatched: 6. CTLA-4 blockade with ipilimumab, together with focal radiation, was given to patients with chemo-refractory metastatic non-small-cell lung cancer. Profiling relied on immunoSEQ multiplex PCR, and the TCRdb table lists in-frame clones only, not all of them. The sample holds roughly 110,000 clones; over 65% are singletons and the top ten take 3% to 4%. This specimen was peripheral blood, taken from a patient treated with radiotherapy plus ipilimumab. The clonotype was recovered from a human donor with non-small cell lung cancer that progressed on radiotherapy plus ipilimumab. Some clones in this sample may be carry-over from other donors' samples. The J gene is TRBJ2-3, the V gene TRBV11-2; 8 bases are shared with TRBD1. The CDR3 loop reads CASSFSSTGGTDTQYF. The CDR3 DNA sequence: TGTGCCAGCAGCTTCTCATCGACAGGGGGCACAGATACGCAGTATTTT.